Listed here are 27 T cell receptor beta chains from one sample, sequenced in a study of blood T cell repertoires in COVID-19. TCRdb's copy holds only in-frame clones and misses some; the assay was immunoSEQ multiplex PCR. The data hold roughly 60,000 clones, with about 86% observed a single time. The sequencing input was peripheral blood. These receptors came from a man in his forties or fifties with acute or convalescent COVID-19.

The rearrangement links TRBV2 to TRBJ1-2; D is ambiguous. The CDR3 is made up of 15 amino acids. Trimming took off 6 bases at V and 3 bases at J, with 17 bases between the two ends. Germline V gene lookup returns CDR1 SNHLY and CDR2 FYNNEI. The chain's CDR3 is CASRPDRKRDYGYTF. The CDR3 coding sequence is TGTGCCAGCAGGCCAGACCGCAAACGGGACTATGGCTACACCTTC.

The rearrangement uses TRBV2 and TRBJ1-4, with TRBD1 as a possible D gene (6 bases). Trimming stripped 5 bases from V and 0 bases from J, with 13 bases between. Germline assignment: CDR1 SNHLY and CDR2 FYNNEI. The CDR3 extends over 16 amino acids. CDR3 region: CASSPRGLTTNEKLFF. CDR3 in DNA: TGTGCCAGCAGTCCCAGGGGCCTAACAACTAATGAAAAACTGTTTTTT.

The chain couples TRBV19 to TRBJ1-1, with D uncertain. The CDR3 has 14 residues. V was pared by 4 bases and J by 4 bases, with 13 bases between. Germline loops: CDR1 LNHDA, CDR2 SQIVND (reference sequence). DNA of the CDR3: TGTGCCAGTAGTACCCCGGGAAGGGTCACTGAAGCTTTCTTT. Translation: CASSTPGRVTEAFF. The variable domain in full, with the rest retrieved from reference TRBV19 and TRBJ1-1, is DGGITQSPKYLFRKEGQNVTLSCEQNLNHDAMYWYRQDPGQGLRLIYYSQIVNDFQKGDIAEGYSVSREKKESFPLTVTSAQKNPTAFYLCASSTPGRVTEAFFGQGTRLTVV.

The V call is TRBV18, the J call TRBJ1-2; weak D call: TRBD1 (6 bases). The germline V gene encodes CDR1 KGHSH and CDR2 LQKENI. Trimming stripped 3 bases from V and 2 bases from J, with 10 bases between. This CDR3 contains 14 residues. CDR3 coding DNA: TGTGCCAGCTCACCGGGGGACATGAACTATGGCTACACCTTC. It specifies CASSPGDMNYGYTF.

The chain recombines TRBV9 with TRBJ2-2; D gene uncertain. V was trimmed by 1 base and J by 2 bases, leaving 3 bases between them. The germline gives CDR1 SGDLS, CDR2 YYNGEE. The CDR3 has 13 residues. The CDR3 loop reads CASSVQNTGELFF. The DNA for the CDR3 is TGTGCCAGCAGCGTACAAAACACCGGGGAGCTGTTTTTT. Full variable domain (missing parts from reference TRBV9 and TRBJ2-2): DSGVTQTPKHLITATGQRVTLRCSPRSGDLSVYWYQQSLDQGLQFLIQYYNGEERAKGNILERFSAQQFPDLHSELNLSSLELGDSALYFCASSVQNTGELFFGEGSRLTVL.

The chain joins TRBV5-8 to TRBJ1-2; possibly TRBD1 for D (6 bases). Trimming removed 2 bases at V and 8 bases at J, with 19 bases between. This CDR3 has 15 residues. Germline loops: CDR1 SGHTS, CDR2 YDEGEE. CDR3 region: CASSFWGPWDWGYTF. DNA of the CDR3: TGTGCCAGCAGCTTTTGGGGGCCCTGGGATTGGGGCTACACCTTC.

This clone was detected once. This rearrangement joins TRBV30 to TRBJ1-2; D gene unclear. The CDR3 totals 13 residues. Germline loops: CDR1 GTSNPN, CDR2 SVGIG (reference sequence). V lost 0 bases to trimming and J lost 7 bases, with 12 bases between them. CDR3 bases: TGTGCCTGGAGTGTCTTTCGTTCGGGTGGCTACACCTTC. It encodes CAWSVFRSGGYTF.

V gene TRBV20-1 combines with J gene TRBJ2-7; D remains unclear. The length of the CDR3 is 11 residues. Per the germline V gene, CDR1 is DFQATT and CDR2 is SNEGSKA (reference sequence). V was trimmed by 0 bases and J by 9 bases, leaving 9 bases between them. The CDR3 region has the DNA TGCAGTGCTAGAGATCGCCCCGGGCAGTACTTC. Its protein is CSARDRPGQYF.

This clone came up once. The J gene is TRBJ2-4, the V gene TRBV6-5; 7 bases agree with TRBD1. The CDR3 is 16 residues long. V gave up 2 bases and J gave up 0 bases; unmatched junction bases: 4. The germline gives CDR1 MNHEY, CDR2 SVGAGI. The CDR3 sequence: CASSYDREIAKNIQYF. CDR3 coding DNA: TGTGCCAGCAGTTACGACAGGGAGATAGCCAAAAACATTCAGTACTTC.

CDR3 DNA sequence: TGTGCCAGCAGCCCCGTGGGGGGGGGCTCTGGAAACACCATATATTTT. It is translated as CASSPVGGGSGNTIYF. The gene calls are TRBV9 and TRBJ1-3; the D gene is possibly TRBD1 (5 bases). Germline CDR1 SGDLS, CDR2 YYNGEE. V lost 4 bases, J lost 0 bases, and 14 bases lay in between. This CDR3 contains 16 residues.

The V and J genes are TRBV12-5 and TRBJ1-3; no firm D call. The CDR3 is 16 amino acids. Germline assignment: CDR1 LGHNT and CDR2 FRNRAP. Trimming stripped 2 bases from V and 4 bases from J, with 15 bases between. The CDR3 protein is CASGLSVGPTGNTIYF. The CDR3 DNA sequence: TGTGCTAGTGGTTTGTCAGTGGGCCCGACCGGAAACACCATATATTTT.

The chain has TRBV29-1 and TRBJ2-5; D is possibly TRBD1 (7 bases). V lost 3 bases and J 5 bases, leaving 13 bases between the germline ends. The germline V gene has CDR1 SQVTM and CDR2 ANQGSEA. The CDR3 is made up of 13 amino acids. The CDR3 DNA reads TGCAGCGTTGAGGGGTCAGGGGGGGAGACCCAGTACTTC. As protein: CSVEGSGGETQYF.

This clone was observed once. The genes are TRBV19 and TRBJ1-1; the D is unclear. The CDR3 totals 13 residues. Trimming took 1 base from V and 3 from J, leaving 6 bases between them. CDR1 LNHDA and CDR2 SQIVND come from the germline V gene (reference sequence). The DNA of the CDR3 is TGTGCCAGTAGTATAGTTGAGGACACTGAAGCTTTCTTT. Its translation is CASSIVEDTEAFF.

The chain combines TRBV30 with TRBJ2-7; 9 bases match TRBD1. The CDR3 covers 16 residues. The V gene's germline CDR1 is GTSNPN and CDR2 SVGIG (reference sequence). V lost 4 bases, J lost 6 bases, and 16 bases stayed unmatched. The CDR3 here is CAWNRPPGTGLGEQYF. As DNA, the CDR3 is TGTGCCTGGAACCGCCCACCCGGGACAGGGTTGGGCGAGCAGTACTTC.

In DNA, the CDR3 is TGTGCCAGCAGTTCAGCGGGGGCCTACCAAGAGACCCAGTACTTC. This gives the protein CASSSAGAYQETQYF. V gene TRBV27 combines with J gene TRBJ2-5; 8 bases agree with TRBD2. This CDR3 is built from 15 residues. Losses at the gene ends were 4 bases for V and 0 bases for J; bases not matched to a gene: 4. Germline CDR1 MNHEY, CDR2 SMNVEV (reference sequence).

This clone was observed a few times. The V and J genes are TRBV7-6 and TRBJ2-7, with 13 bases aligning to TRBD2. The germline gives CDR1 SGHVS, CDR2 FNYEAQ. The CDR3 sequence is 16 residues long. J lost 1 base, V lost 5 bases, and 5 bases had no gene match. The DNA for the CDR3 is TGTGCCAGCAGCGAAGGACTAGCGGGGGATTCCTACGAGCAGTACTTC. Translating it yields CASSEGLAGDSYEQYF.

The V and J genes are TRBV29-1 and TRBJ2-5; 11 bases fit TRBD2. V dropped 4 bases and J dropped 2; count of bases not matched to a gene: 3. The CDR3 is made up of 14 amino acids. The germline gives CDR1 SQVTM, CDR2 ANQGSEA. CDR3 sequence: CSVARTSGQETQYF. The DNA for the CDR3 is TGCAGCGTTGCCCGGACTAGCGGGCAAGAGACCCAGTACTTC.

DNA of the CDR3: TGTGCCAGCAGAACCCTGGACAGAACTTACGAGCAGTACTTC. It specifies CASRTLDRTYEQYF. The chain joins TRBV2 to TRBJ2-7; D may be TRBD1 (6 bases). V gave up 6 bases and J gave up 4 bases, with 16 bases separating them. The CDR3 has 14 residues. Per the germline V gene, CDR1 is SNHLY and CDR2 is FYNNEI.

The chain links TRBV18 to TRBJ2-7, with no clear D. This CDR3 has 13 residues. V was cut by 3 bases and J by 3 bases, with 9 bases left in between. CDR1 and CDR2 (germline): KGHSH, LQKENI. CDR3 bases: TGTGCCAGCTCACCCTCACAGAACTACGAGCAGTACTTC. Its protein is CASSPSQNYEQYF.

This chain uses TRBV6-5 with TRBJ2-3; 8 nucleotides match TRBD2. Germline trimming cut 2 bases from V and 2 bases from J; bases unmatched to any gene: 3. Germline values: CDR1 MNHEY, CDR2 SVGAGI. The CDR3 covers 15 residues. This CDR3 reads CASSYRGGYTDTQYF. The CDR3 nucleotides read TGTGCCAGCAGTTACCGGGGGGGGTACACAGATACGCAGTATTTT.

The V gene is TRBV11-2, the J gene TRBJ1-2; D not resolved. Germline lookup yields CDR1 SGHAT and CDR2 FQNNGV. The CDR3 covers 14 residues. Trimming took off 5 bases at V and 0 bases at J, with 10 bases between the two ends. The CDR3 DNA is TGTGCCAGCAGCCCTACCTCCGCTAACTATGGCTACACCTTC. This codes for CASSPTSANYGYTF.

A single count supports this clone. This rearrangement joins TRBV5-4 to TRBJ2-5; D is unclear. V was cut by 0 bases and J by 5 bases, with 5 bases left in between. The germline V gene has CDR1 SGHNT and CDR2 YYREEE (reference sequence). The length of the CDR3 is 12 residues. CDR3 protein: CASSLGQETQYF. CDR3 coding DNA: TGTGCCAGCAGCTTGGGTCAGGAGACCCAGTACTTC.

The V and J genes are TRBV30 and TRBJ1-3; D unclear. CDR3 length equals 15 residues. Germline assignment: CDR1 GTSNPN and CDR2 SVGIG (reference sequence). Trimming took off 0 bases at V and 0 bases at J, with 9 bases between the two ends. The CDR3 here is CAWSVEMSSGNTIYF. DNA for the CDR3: TGTGCCTGGAGTGTCGAGATGAGCTCTGGAAACACCATATATTTT.

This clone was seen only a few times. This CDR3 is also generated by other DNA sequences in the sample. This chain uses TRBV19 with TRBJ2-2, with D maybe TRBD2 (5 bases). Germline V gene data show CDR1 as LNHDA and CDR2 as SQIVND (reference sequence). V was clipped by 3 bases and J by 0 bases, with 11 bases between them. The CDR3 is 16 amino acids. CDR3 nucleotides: TGTGCCAGTAGTATCCTGGGTAGCGCGAACACCGGGGAGCTGTTTTTT. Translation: CASSILGSANTGELFF.

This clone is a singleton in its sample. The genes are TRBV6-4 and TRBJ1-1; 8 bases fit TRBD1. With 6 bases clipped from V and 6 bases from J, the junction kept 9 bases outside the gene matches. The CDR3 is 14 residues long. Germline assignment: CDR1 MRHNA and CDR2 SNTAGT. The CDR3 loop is CASSPTGEGAEAFF. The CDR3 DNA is TGTGCCAGCAGCCCGACAGGGGAGGGTGCTGAAGCTTTCTTT.

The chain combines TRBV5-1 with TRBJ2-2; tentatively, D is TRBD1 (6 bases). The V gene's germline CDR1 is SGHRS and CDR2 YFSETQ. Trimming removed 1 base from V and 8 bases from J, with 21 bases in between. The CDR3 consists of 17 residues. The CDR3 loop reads CASSLSGGPLNGGELFF. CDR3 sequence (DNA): TGCGCCAGCAGCTTGAGTGGGGGCCCCTTAAATGGGGGGGAGCTGTTTTTT.

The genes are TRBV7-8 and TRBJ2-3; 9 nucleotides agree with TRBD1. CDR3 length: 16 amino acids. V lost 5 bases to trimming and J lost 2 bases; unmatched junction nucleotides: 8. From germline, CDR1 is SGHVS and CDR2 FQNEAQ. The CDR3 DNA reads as TGTGCCAGCAGCCAACTAGACAGGGGGTCCACAGATACGCAGTATTTT. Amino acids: CASSQLDRGSTDTQYF.